Listed below are T cell receptor beta chains from one sample, sequenced in a study of shared clonotypes between healthy human individuals. Profiled with immunoSEQ multiplex PCR; TCRdb holds only in-frame clones, not every one. This table has about 2.1 million clones, about 94% appearing once. The specimen sequenced was naive CD8+ T cells from PBMCs. These receptor sequences come from a man in his late teens or twenties in good health. Some clones in this sample may be carry-over from other donors' samples. CDR3s leave out the opening cysteine and the closing phenylalanine or tryptophan. Clone size is stated in some rows and not others, as once, few, many or a class when expanded.

J: TRBJ1-2; V: TRBV9; size: -; CDR3: ASSVLGGDYGYT
J: TRBJ1-4; V: TRBV4-1; size: -; CDR3: ASSQAGAVEKLF
J: TRBJ2-4; V: TRBV11-2; size: -; CDR3: ASSYGEYKNIQY
J: TRBJ2-5; V: TRBV4-3; size: -; CDR3: ASSQAQGEETQY
J: TRBJ2-1; V: TRBV6-5; size: -; CDR3: ASSSPSNEQF
J: TRBJ1-1; V: TRBV7-2; size: -; CDR3: ASSTSGGENTEAF
J: TRBJ2-7; V: TRBV28; size: -; CDR3: ASSSTGGAYEQY
J: TRBJ2-7; V: TRBV28; size: -; CDR3: ASSLRGLDTSSYEQY
J: TRBJ2-2; V: TRBV25-1; size: -; CDR3: ASSESLLTGELF
J: TRBJ2-1; V: TRBV15; size: once; CDR3: ATSVGQYNEQF
J: TRBJ2-2; V: TRBV6-5; size: -; CDR3: ASSLAGNTGELF